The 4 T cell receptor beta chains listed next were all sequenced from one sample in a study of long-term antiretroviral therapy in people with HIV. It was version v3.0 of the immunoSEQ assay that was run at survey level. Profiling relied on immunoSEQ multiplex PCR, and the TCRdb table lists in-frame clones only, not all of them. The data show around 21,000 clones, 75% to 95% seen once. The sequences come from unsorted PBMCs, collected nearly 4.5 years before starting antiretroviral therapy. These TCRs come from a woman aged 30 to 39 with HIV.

This CDR3 is CASRIGGPPEAFF. The CDR3 DNA is TGTGCCAGCAGAATCGGGGGCCCCCCTGAAGCTTTCTTT. V gene TRBV2 combines with J gene TRBJ1-1; weak D call: TRBD1 (6 bases). Germline-derived CDR1 and CDR2 are SNHLY and FYNNEI. V lost 6 bases and J 6 bases, leaving 14 bases between the germline ends. There are 13 residues in the CDR3.

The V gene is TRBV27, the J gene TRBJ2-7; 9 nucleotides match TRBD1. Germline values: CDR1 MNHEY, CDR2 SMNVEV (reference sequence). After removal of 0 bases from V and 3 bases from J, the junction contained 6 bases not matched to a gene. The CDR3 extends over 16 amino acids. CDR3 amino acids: CASSLSTGTGLYEQYF. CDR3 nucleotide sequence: TGTGCCAGCAGTTTATCGACCGGGACAGGGCTCTACGAGCAGTACTTC.

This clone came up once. CDR3 region: CASSVAPEDTEAFF. The DNA for the CDR3 is TGTGCCAGCAGCGTAGCTCCAGAGGACACTGAAGCTTTCTTT. The chain couples TRBV9 to TRBJ1-1; no firm D call. The CDR3 contains 14 residues. The V and J ends lost 0 bases and 3 bases respectively, with 9 bases between them. Germline CDR1 and CDR2: SGDLS and YYNGEE.

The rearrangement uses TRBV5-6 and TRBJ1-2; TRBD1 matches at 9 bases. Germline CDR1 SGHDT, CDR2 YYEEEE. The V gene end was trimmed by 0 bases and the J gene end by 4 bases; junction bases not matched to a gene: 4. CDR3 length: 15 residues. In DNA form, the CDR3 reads TGTGCCAGCAGCTTGGGTACAGGGGGCACCTATGGCTACACCTTC. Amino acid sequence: CASSLGTGGTYGYTF.